This TCR beta chain was identified in a study of T cell responses to AZD1222 COVID-19 vaccine. Overall study findings and caveats: Baseline serology detected seropositivity in only a handful of AZD1222 recipients. Clonal diversity was possibly underestimated; the donors were predominantly white British and more often female. Only after the peak T cell response were repertoires sampled.

The analysis combined second doses at about 4 or about 12 weeks. Libraries were prepared by immunoSEQ multiplex PCR; TCRdb keeps only in-frame clonotypes and omits some of them. The data show around 120,000 clones, 85% to 90% seen once. About this clone: Its target is unknown.

The V gene's germline CDR1 is SGHDT and CDR2 YYEEEE. The CDR3 has 14 residues. V lost 4 bases, J lost 1 base, and 11 bases lay in between. The genes are TRBV5-6 and TRBJ1-1; no clear D gene. The clonotype was recovered from an adult who received the AZD1222 COVID-19 vaccine. Sequencing used peripheral blood, obtained 28 days after the second AZD1222 dose. The CDR3 here is CASSAGRGNTEAFF. The CDR3 nucleotides are TGTGCCAGCAGCGCAGGTCGGGGGAACACTGAAGCTTTCTTT.